These 23 T cell receptor beta chains were all obtained from the same sample, sequenced in a study of beta chain features in type 1 diabetes. Every isolated RNA sample was fully reverse transcribed, so sequencing captured expressed TCRB transcripts. TCRdb keeps only in-frame clones here, not all; method: immunoSEQ multiplex PCR. The sample records roughly 400,000 clones, less than 15% being singletons. The sequenced sample consisted of naive CD4+ T cells from blood. Every receptor here comes from a woman aged 18-30 years in good health.

This clone was observed a handful of times. The J gene is TRBJ2-7, the V gene TRBV10-3; D unclear. Germline V CDR1 and CDR2: ENHRY, SYGVKD. Between the trimmed V and J ends, which lost 2 bases and 0 bases, there was a span of 11 bases. The CDR3 length is 15 residues. The CDR3, as DNA: TGTGCCATCAGTGAGGGAGCAGCGAGCTCCTACGAGCAGTACTTC. Its protein product is CAISEGAASSYEQYF.

The rearrangement links TRBV6-1 to TRBJ2-7; the D gene is possibly TRBD1 (6 bases). CDR1 is MNHNS and CDR2 is SASEGT in the germline V gene. The CDR3 extends over 14 amino acids. The V end lost 5 bases, the J end lost 0 bases, and 11 bases lay between the germline ends. The CDR3, as DNA: TGTGCCAGCAGTATGCAGGGGTTCTCCTACGAGCAGTACTTC. It codes for CASSMQGFSYEQYF.

The table lists this clone with a few counts. This chain uses TRBV14 with TRBJ2-1, with 8 bases matching TRBD2. J was trimmed by 8 bases and V by 0 bases; bases with no gene match: 12. This CDR3 has 17 residues. CDR1 and CDR2 (germline): SGHDN, FVKESK. CDR3 in amino acids: CASSQDRYAGGRDEQFF. As DNA, the CDR3 is TGTGCCAGCAGCCAAGATAGATACGCGGGAGGCAGGGATGAGCAGTTCTTC.

The V call is TRBV7-2, the J call TRBJ1-2, with TRBD1 matching 8 bases. V dropped 1 base and J dropped 7; count of bases not matched to a gene: 11. CDR1 is SGHTA, CDR2 FQGNSA, per germline. The CDR3 length is 16 residues. CDR3 in DNA: TGTGCCAGCAGCTTAGGTTTGAGGCGGACAGGGTTTGGCTACACCTTC. Translation: CASSLGLRRTGFGYTF. The whole variable domain, remainder taken from reference TRBV7-2 and TRBJ1-2, is GAGVSQSPSNKVTEKGKDVELRCDPISGHTALYWYRQSLGQGLEFLIYFQGNSAPDKSGLPSDRFSAERTGGSVSTLTIQRTQQEDSAVYLCASSLGLRRTGFGYTFGSGTRLTVV.

The chain is built from TRBV11-2 and TRBJ2-3; TRBD1 might be the D (5 bases). The CDR3 loop spans 13 amino acids. Deletions cut 0 bases from V and 4 bases from J, with 5 bases between. Germline V lookup: CDR1 SGHAT, CDR2 FQNNGV. CDR3 nucleotide sequence: TGTGCCAGCAGCTTAGACAGGGCAGATACGCAGTATTTT. Protein sequence: CASSLDRADTQYF.

The J gene is TRBJ2-1, the V gene TRBV20-1, with D possibly matching TRBD1 (5 bases). Trimming took 7 bases from V and 5 from J, leaving 9 bases between them. The CDR3 totals 11 residues. CDR1 and CDR2 from the germline V gene are DFQATT and SNEGSKA (reference sequence). CDR3 sequence: CSGRQNNEQFF. In DNA, the CDR3 is TGCAGTGGCAGACAGAACAATGAGCAGTTCTTC.

This clone appeared a few times. The V call is TRBV4-2, the J call TRBJ2-1, with 7 bases lining up with TRBD2. After removal of 1 base from V and 8 bases from J, the junction contained 17 bases not matched to a gene. Germline assignment: CDR1 LGHNA and CDR2 YNFKEQ. The CDR3 spans 18 residues. The CDR3 DNA follows: TGTGCCAGCAGCCAAGTCGGAGGCAGCCGGCGGGAGTGGGATGAGCAGTTCTTC. Encoded protein: CASSQVGGSRREWDEQFF.

This sequence joins TRBV30 and TRBJ2-1, with 11 bases matching TRBD2. The V gene end was trimmed by 5 bases and the J gene end by 7 bases; junction bases not matched to a gene: 7. The CDR3 contains 14 residues. CDR1 and CDR2 (germline): GTSNPN, SVGIG (reference sequence). The CDR3 region is CAWVLAGVVNEQFF. CDR3 nucleotide sequence: TGTGCCTGGGTACTAGCGGGAGTCGTGAATGAGCAGTTCTTC.

Only a few counts were recorded for this clone. The chain combines TRBV13 with TRBJ1-5; D possibly corresponds to TRBD1 (5 bases). Trimming left V 5 bases short and J 6 bases short, with 14 bases between. The CDR3 loop spans 14 amino acids. Germline-derived CDR1 and CDR2 are PRHDT and FYEKMQ (reference sequence). As DNA, the CDR3 is TGTGCCAGCAGCCCGGCGGGGGGGGGTCAGCCCCAGCATTTT. Protein: CASSPAGGGQPQHF.

The chain joins TRBV5-1 to TRBJ2-7; TRBD2 is a possible D gene (6 bases). The germline V gene has CDR1 SGHRS and CDR2 YFSETQ. The length of the CDR3 is 15 residues. The V end was cut by 0 bases, the J end by 1 base, with 11 bases between. The CDR3 loop is CASSLVAGTSYEQYF. The CDR3 nucleotides are TGCGCCAGCAGCTTGGTCGCGGGGACTTCCTACGAGCAGTACTTC.

The chain uses TRBV9 and TRBJ2-1; TRBD2 matches at 8 bases. The J segment lost 7 bases and the V segment lost 0 bases, leaving 12 bases of the junction unmatched. This CDR3 has 17 amino acids. Germline lookup yields CDR1 SGDLS and CDR2 YYNGEE. CDR3 DNA sequence: TGTGCCAGCAGCGTAGGTTCGGGTCGGGAGGGCTTTAATGAGCAGTTCTTC. Translation: CASSVGSGREGFNEQFF.

This clone has only a few counts. The rearrangement uses TRBV5-1 and TRBJ2-1; 8 positions agree with TRBD2. CDR1 is SGHRS, CDR2 YFSETQ, per germline. V trimming: 0 bases; J trimming: 4 bases; junction bases outside the gene matches: 3. This CDR3 is built from 15 residues. Written as DNA, the CDR3 is TGCGCCAGCAGCTTGGCCGGCGGGGGGTACAATGAGCAGTTCTTC. It yields the protein CASSLAGGGYNEQFF.

V and J are TRBV9 and TRBJ1-4, with TRBD1 identical over 7 bases. The CDR3 spans 15 residues. Germline V gene data show CDR1 as SGDLS and CDR2 as YYNGEE. Germline trimming cut 4 bases from V and 3 bases from J; bases unmatched to any gene: 6. This chain's CDR3 is CASSRDRASNEKLFF. CDR3 sequence (DNA): TGTGCCAGCAGCCGTGACAGGGCTTCTAATGAAAAACTGTTTTTT.

V usage is TRBV30 and J usage is TRBJ2-7; 15 nucleotides line up with TRBD2. The CDR3 extends over 12 amino acids. Germline loops: CDR1 GTSNPN, CDR2 SVGIG (reference sequence). The V segment lost 8 bases and the J segment 9 bases; nucleotides outside the gene matches: 5. DNA of the CDR3: TGTGCCCATCAGGGACTAGCGGGAGGGCAGTACTTC. Translation: CAHQGLAGGQYF.

This clone was detected a few times. V and J are TRBV7-9 and TRBJ1-5; unclear D gene. Trimming cost V 0 bases and J 7 bases, with 7 bases left between them. CDR3 length: 13 residues. Per germline, CDR1 SEHNR and CDR2 FQNEAQ (reference sequence). The chain's CDR3 is CASSLAEYQPQHF. CDR3 DNA sequence: TGTGCCAGCAGCTTAGCCGAGTACCAGCCCCAGCATTTT.

This rearrangement joins TRBV5-6 to TRBJ1-2; unclear D gene. Germline CDR1 and CDR2: SGHDT and YYEEEE. This CDR3 is 13 amino acids long. V was shortened by 3 bases and J by 5 bases, with 11 bases between the two germline ends. The CDR3 loop is CASSSAGIYGYTF. CDR3 bases: TGTGCCAGCAGCTCAGCGGGGATATATGGCTACACCTTC.

The chain links TRBV18 to TRBJ2-3, with D unclear. CDR3 length: 13 amino acids. Germline lookup yields CDR1 KGHSH and CDR2 LQKENI. Trimming took off 2 bases at V and 4 bases at J, with 7 bases between the two ends. The CDR3 nucleotides are TGTGCCAGCTCACCAGGAGAGGCAGATACGCAGTATTTT. Its translation: CASSPGEADTQYF.

This clone has more than one count but fewer than ten. The CDR3 spells CASSLGGLGRHTEQFF. CDR3 coding DNA: TGCGCCAGCAGCTTGGGGGGACTAGGCCGCCACACTGAGCAGTTCTTC. The gene calls are TRBV5-1 and TRBJ2-1; 8 bases are a match to TRBD2. This CDR3 contains 16 residues. Germline V gene sequence: CDR1 SGHRS, CDR2 YFSETQ. Unmatched junction bases numbered 11, after V lost 0 bases and J lost 9 bases. Drawing the rest from reference TRBV5-1 and TRBJ2-1, the complete variable domain is KAGVTQTPRYLIKTRGQQVTLSCSPISGHRSVSWYQQTPGQGLQFLFEYFSETQRNKGNFPGRFSGRQFSNSRSEMNVSTLELGDSALYLCASSLGGLGRHTEQFFGPGTRLTVL.

The sample holds a few counts of this clone. The rearrangement joins TRBV19 to TRBJ2-1; TRBD1 matches at 9 bases. CDR3 size: 15 residues. Germline V gene data show CDR1 as LNHDA and CDR2 as SQIVND (reference sequence). V was pared by 7 bases and J by 2 bases, with 6 bases of the junction left unmatched. Here the CDR3 reads CASKTGGNAYNEQFF. The CDR3 bases are TGTGCCAGTAAGACAGGGGGTAACGCCTACAATGAGCAGTTCTTC.

The J gene is TRBJ2-7, the V gene TRBV7-2; TRBD2 matches 9 bases. There are 15 residues in the CDR3. Germline assignment: CDR1 SGHTA and CDR2 FQGNSA. The trim removed 2 bases at V and 8 bases at J, leaving 10 bases unmatched. The DNA for the CDR3 is TGTGCCAGCAGCTTATCTCCGGGACTAGCAAGCCAGCAGTACTTC. It specifies CASSLSPGLASQQYF.

V and J are TRBV30 and TRBJ1-5, with 7 bases matching TRBD1. In germline, CDR1 is GTSNPN, CDR2 SVGIG (reference sequence). CDR3 length: 16 residues. The trim removed 2 bases at V and 0 bases at J, leaving 7 bases unmatched. CDR3 amino acids: CAWSLTGEGSNQPQHF. Here the CDR3 DNA reads TGTGCCTGGAGTCTTACAGGGGAAGGTAGCAATCAGCCCCAGCATTTT. Full variable domain (rest looked up from reference TRBV30 and TRBJ1-5): SQTIHQWPATLVQPVGSPLSLECTVEGTSNPNLYWYRQAAGRGLQLLFYSVGIGQISSEVPQNLSASRPQDRQFILSSKKLLLSDSGFYLCAWSLTGEGSNQPQHFGDGTRLSIL.

This clone was seen only a few times. The V call is TRBV30, the J call TRBJ2-7; the match to TRBD2 covers 9 bases. This CDR3 contains 13 residues. The germline CDR1 and CDR2 sequences are GTSNPN and SVGIG (reference sequence). With V trimmed by 5 bases and J by 3 bases, 5 bases remained unmatched. The CDR3 loop is CAWDRLAVYEQYF. CDR3 coding DNA: TGTGCCTGGGATCGACTAGCGGTCTACGAGCAGTACTTC.

This chain connects TRBV18 to TRBJ2-1, with D uncertain. Germline V CDR1 and CDR2: KGHSH, LQKENI. Trimming took 5 bases from V and 0 from J, leaving 8 bases between them. The CDR3 is 14 residues long. CDR3 amino acids: CASSTQSSYNEQFF. The CDR3 DNA follows: TGTGCCAGCTCAACACAGAGCTCCTACAATGAGCAGTTCTTC. Filled out from reference TRBV18 and TRBJ2-1, the complete variable domain reads NAGVMQNPRHLVRRRGQEARLRCSPMKGHSHVYWYRQLPEEGLKFMVYLQKENIIDESGMPKERFSAEFPKEGPSILRIQQVVRGDSAAYFCASSTQSSYNEQFFGPGTRLTVL.